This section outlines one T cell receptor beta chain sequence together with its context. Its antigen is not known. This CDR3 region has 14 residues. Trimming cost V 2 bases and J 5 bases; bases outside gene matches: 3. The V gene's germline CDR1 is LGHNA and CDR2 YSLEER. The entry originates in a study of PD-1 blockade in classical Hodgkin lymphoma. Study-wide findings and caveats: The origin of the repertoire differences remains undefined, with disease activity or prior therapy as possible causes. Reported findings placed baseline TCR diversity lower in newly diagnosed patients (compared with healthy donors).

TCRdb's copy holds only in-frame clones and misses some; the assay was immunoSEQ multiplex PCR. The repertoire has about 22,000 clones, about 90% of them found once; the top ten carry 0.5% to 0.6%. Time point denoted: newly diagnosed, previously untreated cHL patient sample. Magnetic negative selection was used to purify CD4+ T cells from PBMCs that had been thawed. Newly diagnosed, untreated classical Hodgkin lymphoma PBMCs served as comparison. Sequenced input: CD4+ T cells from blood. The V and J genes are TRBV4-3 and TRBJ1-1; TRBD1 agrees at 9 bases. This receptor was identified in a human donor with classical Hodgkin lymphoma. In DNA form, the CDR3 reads TGCGCCAGCAGCCAATCCGACAGGGGGACTGAAGCTTTCTTT. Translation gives CASSQSDRGTEAFF.